The TCR beta chain under discussion was sequenced for a study of technical replicates of blood from a handful of donors. Generated by immunoSEQ multiplex PCR, the TCRdb table keeps only in-frame clones and is missing some. The sample has 80,000 to 95,000 clones, around 94% seen once. This CDR3 is 17 amino acids long. V lost 4 bases and J lost 2; bases outside the gene matches: 11. Germline V gives CDR1 SGHAT, CDR2 FQNNGV. The chain links TRBV11-2 to TRBJ2-7; 10 bases line up with TRBD2. Sequencing was done on a sample of T cells isolated from PBMCs. The clonotype comes from a human donor in good health. CDR3 sequence reads: CASSYVHGLAVTYEQYF. DNA for the CDR3: TGTGCCAGCAGCTACGTACATGGACTAGCGGTAACCTACGAGCAGTACTTC.